Shown below are 11 T cell receptor beta chains from a single sample sequenced in a study of cytomegalovirus exposure and HLA in healthy donors (dated by TCRdb to the late 2010s). The library was made by the immunoSEQ multiplex PCR assay. For the multiplex PCR, a mixture combining 60 forward primers for TCR Vbeta segments and 13 reverse primers for TCR Jbeta segments was used. TCRdb carries this immuneACCESS record with in-frame sequences only. Its versions omit some clonotypes, under half of them owing to an unresolved V gene in the studies checked, with the rest unexplained. This sample gives roughly 200,000 clones in total; roughly three quarters of them show up just once. The top ten clones comprise around 3% of the sample. Specimen: PBMCs. These receptors were collected from a male donor in good health and CMV-seronegative.

The chain links TRBV6-6 to TRBJ1-1; D is perhaps TRBD1 (5 bases). Deletions cut 6 bases from V and 0 bases from J, with 11 bases between. The CDR3 consists of 14 residues. Per the germline V gene, CDR1 is MNHNY and CDR2 is SVGAGI (reference sequence). The CDR3: CASSTQGLNTEAFF. Written as DNA, the CDR3 is TGTGCCAGCAGCACGCAGGGCCTGAACACTGAAGCTTTCTTT.

The rearrangement joins TRBV28 to TRBJ1-1; 8 bases fit TRBD1. The CDR3 has 14 residues. The germline V gene encodes CDR1 MDHEN and CDR2 SYDVKM. Trimming at V came to 6 bases and at J to 10 bases, leaving 13 bases not matched to a gene. The CDR3 loop reads CASRAGRTGNGAFF. As DNA, the CDR3 is TGTGCCAGCAGGGCAGGGAGGACAGGGAATGGAGCTTTCTTT.

The chain has TRBV6-9 and TRBJ2-1, with 9 bases lining up with TRBD1. V shed 1 base, J shed 3 bases, and the junction held 4 bases outside the gene matches. This CDR3 comprises 16 residues. CDR1 MNHGY and CDR2 SVAAGI come from the germline V gene. The CDR3 reads CASSYWDRAIYNEQFF. DNA of the CDR3: TGTGCCAGCAGTTATTGGGACAGGGCTATCTACAATGAGCAGTTCTTC.

The chain joins TRBV11-3 to TRBJ2-2; D is unclear. Trimming took 1 base from V and 6 from J, leaving 3 bases between them. This CDR3 is built from 12 residues. CDR1 is SGHNT, CDR2 YENEEA, per germline. CDR3 bases: TGTGCCAGCAGCTTAGCGGCCGGGGAGCTGTTTTTT. It encodes CASSLAAGELFF.

CDR3 region: CASSYSTGPLHF. In DNA form, the CDR3 reads TGTGCCAGCAGTTACTCCACAGGGCCCCTCCACTTT. V is TRBV6-5 and J is TRBJ1-6; TRBD1 is a possible D gene (6 bases). Germline-derived CDR1 and CDR2 are MNHEY and SVGAGI. This CDR3 has 12 residues. V dropped 0 bases and J dropped 13 bases, with 7 bases sitting between them.

The gene calls are TRBV20-1 and TRBJ2-5, with D unresolved. Germline V lookup: CDR1 DFQATT, CDR2 SNEGSKA (reference sequence). V lost 1 base to trimming and J lost 3 bases, with 3 bases between them. The CDR3 has 11 amino acids. CDR3 coding DNA: TGCAGTGCTAGAGCAGAAGAGACCCAGTACTTC. Encoded protein: CSARAEETQYF.

There are a few counts of this clone. The chain couples TRBV10-2 to TRBJ2-5; possible D gene TRBD1, 6 bases. Judging by the DNA end, TRBJ2-7 fits better; the J call may be wrong. The CDR3 loop spans 14 amino acids. Per the germline V gene, CDR1 is WSHSY and CDR2 is SAAADI. The CDR3 is CASSEAGETYEQYF. The CDR3 region has the DNA TGCGCCAGCAGTGAGGCAGGGGAAACCTACGAGCAGTACTTC.

There are a few counts of this clone. This chain connects TRBV19 to TRBJ1-3; no clear D. The V gene lost 8 bases and the J gene lost 0 bases, with 5 bases spanning the gap. CDR3 length equals 12 residues. The germline CDR1 and CDR2 sequences are LNHDA and SQIVND (reference sequence). CDR3 in DNA: TGTGCCAGTTCCTTCTCTGGAAACACCATATATTTT. This translates into CASSFSGNTIYF. The full variable domain, its missing parts supplied by reference TRBV19 and TRBJ1-3, is DGGITQSPKYLFRKEGQNVTLSCEQNLNHDAMYWYRQDPGQGLRLIYYSQIVNDFQKGDIAEGYSVSREKKESFPLTVTSAQKNPTAFYLCASSFSGNTIYFGEGSWLTVV.

This chain joins TRBV9 and TRBJ2-2; D not certain. The V gene lost 0 bases and the J gene lost 1 base, with 7 bases spanning the gap. This CDR3 comprises 15 residues. From germline, CDR1 is SGDLS and CDR2 YYNGEE. CDR3 DNA sequence: TGTGCCAGCAGCGTAGCGACACTGAACACCGGGGAGCTGTTTTTT. Amino acids: CASSVATLNTGELFF. Looking up the rest from reference TRBV9 and TRBJ2-2 gives the full variable domain: DSGVTQTPKHLITATGQRVTLRCSPRSGDLSVYWYQQSLDQGLQFLIQYYNGEERAKGNILERFSAQQFPDLHSELNLSSLELGDSALYFCASSVATLNTGELFFGEGSRLTVL.

This clone was picked up a small number of times. V is TRBV10-3 and J is TRBJ1-5; TRBD1 agrees at 11 bases. Germline V lookup: CDR1 ENHRY, CDR2 SYGVKD. V gave up 0 bases and J gave up 2 bases; unmatched junction bases: 0. The CDR3 totals 16 residues. Here the CDR3 DNA reads TGTGCCATCAGTGAGTCGGACAGGGGGCGCAATCAGCCCCAGCATTTT. This gives the protein CAISESDRGRNQPQHF.

The genes are TRBV2 and TRBJ2-1; 7 bases are a match to TRBD2. The CDR3 extends over 15 amino acids. The V segment lost 7 bases and the J segment 7 bases; nucleotides outside the gene matches: 13. The germline gives CDR1 SNHLY, CDR2 FYNNEI. The CDR3 region is CASKSRREIWNEQFF. The CDR3 DNA sequence: TGTGCCAGCAAATCAAGGCGGGAGATTTGGAATGAGCAGTTCTTC.